Included here is one T cell receptor (beta chain) sequence, with context. Researchers ran the PCR with 60 Vbeta and 13 Jbeta primers. Assay: immunoSEQ multiplex PCR; the TCRdb copy retains only in-frame clones and omits some. This table holds roughly 68,000 clones, roughly four fifths found once. It was healthy bone marrow donors who served as donors. Donors sampled were nominally healthy, though unrecorded immune exposures were likely. This entry belongs to a study of cytomegalovirus exposure and HLA in healthy donors. For the study at large: There were 90 million to 140 million unique TCR beta sequences, drawn from roughly 200 million T cells, in an earlier analysis.

Germline CDR1 SGDLS, CDR2 YYNGEE. This CDR3 spans 15 amino acids. V was pared by 2 bases and J by 2 bases, with 2 bases of the junction left unmatched. The V call is TRBV9, the J call TRBJ2-1; 9 bases map to TRBD2. The TCR comes from a woman under 40 in good health and CMV-seropositive. Sequencing was done on a sample of PBMCs. The CDR3 bases are TGTGCCAGCAGCGTTAGCGGGAGAACCTACAATGAGCAGTTCTTC. This gives the protein CASSVSGRTYNEQFF.